Listed here are 26 T cell receptor beta chains from one sample, sequenced in a study of Ad26.COV2.S vaccination and SARS-CoV-2 variants. Here immunoSEQ multiplex PCR was the method, and the copy in TCRdb shows in-frame clones only, minus some. This table has more than 300,000 clones, 80% to 90% appearing once. Stated treatment: some 20 received Ad26.COV2.S at low or high dose, single or two shots; roughly five received placebo; per-sample allocation not given. Sampling was performed 63 days after the first vaccine or placebo injection. The starting material was peripheral blood, obtained in a trial of Ad26.COV2.S vaccine versus placebo. The receptors derive from a person aged 18-65 years who received the Ad26.COV2.S COVID-19 vaccine or a placebo.

The V gene is TRBV10-3, the J gene TRBJ2-5; the match to TRBD1 covers 7 bases. The V and J ends lost 6 bases and 2 bases, in that order; junction bases with no gene match: 3. CDR3 size: 13 residues. Germline V gene lookup returns CDR1 ENHRY and CDR2 SYGVKD. The chain's CDR3 is CAIRGTEQETQYF. The CDR3 DNA sequence: TGTGCCATCAGGGGGACAGAGCAAGAGACCCAGTACTTC.

In its sample, this clone was seen many times. This rearrangement joins TRBV27 to TRBJ1-5; D not certain. CDR1 and CDR2 (germline): MNHEY, SMNVEV (reference sequence). The CDR3 sequence is 15 residues long. With 5 bases removed from V and 1 base from J, the gap between germline ends came to 12 bases. The CDR3 here is CASSASGGSNQPQHF. In nucleotides, the CDR3 is TGTGCCAGCAGTGCCAGTGGAGGGAGCAATCAGCCCCAGCATTTT.

This clone was recorded once. This chain links TRBV2 with TRBJ1-4, with TRBD1 matching 7 bases. Germline assignment: CDR1 SNHLY and CDR2 FYNNEI. This CDR3 spans 15 amino acids. V lost 6 bases, J lost 5 bases, and 9 bases stayed unmatched. CDR3 in DNA: TGTGCCAGCAGCAGCCCTCAGGGGGAGAATGAAAAACTGTTTTTT. It is translated as CASSSPQGENEKLFF. Drawing the rest from reference TRBV2 and TRBJ1-4, the complete variable domain is EPEVTQTPSHQVTQMGQEVILRCVPISNHLYFYWYRQILGQKVEFLVSFYNNEISEKSEIFDDQFSVERPDGSNFTLKIRSTKLEDSAMYFCASSSPQGENEKLFFGSGTQLSVL.

The CDR3 nucleotides are TGCGCCAGCAGCTTGGGATATGGACCCGGCACTGAAGCTTTCTTT. Translated: CASSLGYGPGTEAFF. V usage is TRBV5-1 and J usage is TRBJ1-1; D is uncertain. Germline V gene lookup returns CDR1 SGHRS and CDR2 YFSETQ. There are 15 residues in the CDR3. V lost 0 bases and J lost 4, with 13 bases in between.

The chain employs TRBV4-2 and TRBJ2-1; 11 bases map to TRBD2. Germline V gives CDR1 LGHNA, CDR2 YNFKEQ. V lost 4 bases and J lost 5; bases outside the gene matches: 4. The CDR3 is 15 amino acids. DNA of the CDR3: TGTGCCAGCAGCCCTAGCGGGGGGCAGGACAATGAGCAGTTCTTC. Encoded protein: CASSPSGGQDNEQFF.

The V gene is TRBV28, the J gene TRBJ2-4, with D possibly matching TRBD1 (6 bases). V lost 6 bases to trimming and J lost 0 bases, with 9 bases between them. Germline values: CDR1 MDHEN, CDR2 SYDVKM. This CDR3 has 14 residues. The CDR3 spells CASRTQGAKNIQYF. The CDR3 DNA is TGTGCCAGCAGAACACAGGGAGCCAAAAACATTCAGTACTTC.

The chain uses TRBV9 and TRBJ1-2, with D hard to call. Germline V CDR1 and CDR2: SGDLS, YYNGEE. The CDR3 has 13 residues. The V end lost 2 bases, the J end lost 8 bases, and 13 bases lay between the germline ends. The CDR3 nucleotides are TGTGCCAGCAGCGTCGGGGTCATAGGAGGCTACACCTTC. It is translated as CASSVGVIGGYTF.

This chain uses TRBV9 with TRBJ1-2; D is possibly TRBD1 (6 bases). Germline V lookup: CDR1 SGDLS, CDR2 YYNGEE. The V end lost 3 bases, the J end lost 0 bases, and 12 bases lay between the germline ends. The CDR3 has 15 amino acids. DNA for the CDR3: TGTGCCAGCAGCGAGTCACAGGGAGCTAACTATGGCTACACCTTC. Translation gives CASSESQGANYGYTF.

This clone has only one observation. This chain links TRBV19 with TRBJ1-5; perhaps TRBD1 as D (6 bases). The V gene lost 7 bases and the J gene lost 6 bases, with 16 bases spanning the gap. Per germline, CDR1 LNHDA and CDR2 SQIVND (reference sequence). This CDR3 region has 14 residues. CDR3 nucleotides: TGTGCCAGTACCCCCGGGGGGGGCGTTCAGCCCCAGCATTTT. Its protein product is CASTPGGGVQPQHF.

A remark on this clone: The sample carries other DNA sequences with the same CDR3. The rearrangement uses TRBV9 and TRBJ1-1; D unresolved. Between the trimmed V and J ends, which lost 2 bases and 0 bases, there was a span of 5 bases. Germline assignment: CDR1 SGDLS and CDR2 YYNGEE. This CDR3 region has 13 residues. The DNA of the CDR3 is TGTGCCAGCAGCGTTGCCTTGAACACTGAAGCTTTCTTT. Encoded protein: CASSVALNTEAFF.

The rearrangement links TRBV7-9 to TRBJ1-4, with D uncertain. The CDR3 contains 12 residues. Germline lookup yields CDR1 SEHNR and CDR2 FQNEAQ (reference sequence). V dropped 3 bases and J dropped 8 bases, with 7 bases sitting between them. Here the CDR3 reads CASSFGEEKLFF. The DNA for the CDR3 is TGTGCCAGCAGCTTCGGTGAGGAAAAACTGTTTTTT.

The chain has TRBV5-6 and TRBJ2-3; a possible D gene is TRBD1 (6 bases). The ends were cut back, 4 bases at V and 0 bases at J, with 12 bases in the middle. Germline-derived CDR1 and CDR2 are SGHDT and YYEEEE. This CDR3 is 15 amino acids long. CDR3 protein: CASSPVGTSTDTQYF. The CDR3 coding sequence is TGTGCCAGCAGCCCGGTGGGGACAAGCACAGATACGCAGTATTTT.

The J gene is TRBJ2-1, the V gene TRBV3-1 (or the pseudogene TRBV3-2); the match to TRBD2 covers 11 bases. The CDR3 runs to 16 residues. V dropped 1 base and J dropped 9; count of bases not matched to a gene: 8. CDR1 LGHDT and CDR2 YNNKEL come from the germline V gene (reference sequence). CDR3 protein: CASSQGLAGGRGEQFF. CDR3 coding DNA: TGTGCCAGCAGCCAAGGGCTAGCGGGGGGCCGGGGTGAGCAGTTCTTC.

The table lists this clone with a count of one. The chain carries TRBV6-2 or TRBV6-3 and TRBJ2-7; 7 nucleotides agree with TRBD1. There are 16 residues in the CDR3. Germline CDR1 and CDR2: MNHEY and SVGEGT. The V segment lost 0 bases and the J segment 2 bases; nucleotides outside the gene matches: 7. CDR3 region: CASSYSDRSNAYEQYF. For the CDR3, the DNA is TGTGCCAGCAGTTACTCGGACAGGTCGAATGCCTACGAGCAGTACTTC.

The chain joins TRBV5-4 to TRBJ1-6, with 8 bases aligning to TRBD1. The V segment lost 4 bases and the J segment 6 bases; nucleotides outside the gene matches: 6. The CDR3 has 15 residues. Per the germline V gene, CDR1 is SGHNT and CDR2 is YYREEE (reference sequence). The CDR3 DNA reads TGTGCCAGCAGCGTGGGGACAGGCCGTAATTCACCCCTCCACTTT. Its protein is CASSVGTGRNSPLHF.

V usage is TRBV6-2 or TRBV6-3 and J usage is TRBJ1-5, with 7 bases fitting TRBD1. V lost 2 bases, J lost 4 bases, and 5 bases stayed unmatched. Germline CDR1 and CDR2: MNHEY and SVGEGT. CDR3 size: 15 residues. The CDR3 reads CASSYRDSRNQPQHF. CDR3 sequence (DNA): TGTGCCAGCAGTTACCGGGACAGTAGGAATCAGCCCCAGCATTTT.

This clone has just a few counts. V gene TRBV7-2 combines with J gene TRBJ1-5; D not certain. Trimming took off 2 bases at V and 3 bases at J, with 8 bases between the two ends. Germline CDR1 SGHTA, CDR2 FQGNSA. This CDR3 has 14 residues. CDR3 bases: TGTGCCAGCAGCTTAATAAGTGACAATCAGCCCCAGCATTTT. It codes for CASSLISDNQPQHF.

The V call is TRBV6-1, the J call TRBJ2-1, with 9 bases identical to TRBD2. The germline V gene encodes CDR1 MNHNS and CDR2 SASEGT. The CDR3 is 16 amino acids. V trimming: 3 bases; J trimming: 9 bases; junction bases outside the gene matches: 12. The CDR3 spells CASSDRGTSSLPEQFF. The DNA of the CDR3 is TGTGCCAGCAGTGATCGGGGGACTAGCTCCTTACCTGAGCAGTTCTTC.

This sequence joins TRBV7-9 and TRBJ2-1; 9 bases fit TRBD1. This CDR3 contains 17 residues. With 5 bases clipped from V and 9 bases from J, the junction kept 17 bases outside the gene matches. Germline V lookup: CDR1 SEHNR, CDR2 FQNEAQ (reference sequence). Here the CDR3 reads CASSGGSRGTGTLEQFF. In DNA form, the CDR3 reads TGTGCCAGCAGCGGAGGATCAAGGGGGACAGGGACGCTTGAGCAGTTCTTC.

The chain employs TRBV2 and TRBJ1-2; tentative D call: TRBD1 (6 bases). The V end lost 3 bases, the J end lost 3 bases, and 8 bases lay between the germline ends. CDR3 length: 13 residues. Germline V lookup: CDR1 SNHLY, CDR2 FYNNEI. CDR3 in DNA: TGTGCCAGCAGTGACAGGGGTGACTATGGCTACACCTTC. It specifies CASSDRGDYGYTF.

This clone was seen once. The V and J genes are TRBV19 and TRBJ2-3; 13 bases map to TRBD2. The V gene's germline CDR1 is LNHDA and CDR2 SQIVND (reference sequence). The CDR3 is made up of 16 amino acids. V trimming: 5 bases; J trimming: 6 bases; junction bases outside the gene matches: 8. The CDR3 region has the DNA TGTGCCAGTAGTGACCTCGGACTAGCGGGAGTGGATACGCAGTATTTT. Translating it yields CASSDLGLAGVDTQYF. Complete variable domain (other parts from reference TRBV19 and TRBJ2-3): DGGITQSPKYLFRKEGQNVTLSCEQNLNHDAMYWYRQDPGQGLRLIYYSQIVNDFQKGDIAEGYSVSREKKESFPLTVTSAQKNPTAFYLCASSDLGLAGVDTQYFGPGTRLTVL.

The chain uses TRBV28 and TRBJ1-1; 7 positions agree with TRBD1. The germline CDR1 and CDR2 sequences are MDHEN and SYDVKM. The CDR3 has 14 amino acids. V lost 7 bases and J lost 3; bases outside the gene matches: 8. This chain's CDR3 is CASKGQDSYTEAFF. DNA for the CDR3: TGTGCCAGCAAAGGACAGGATTCATACACTGAAGCTTTCTTT.

The chain employs TRBV11-2 and TRBJ2-1; D uncertain. Germline-derived CDR1 and CDR2 are SGHAT and FQNNGV. Trimming took 1 base from V and 8 from J, leaving 3 bases between them. The CDR3 covers 11 residues. The CDR3 DNA sequence: TGTGCCAGCAGCTTAGCGGATGAGCAGTTCTTC. It translates to CASSLADEQFF.

The CDR3 spells CASSLAMGRSNSPLHF. In nucleotides, the CDR3 is TGTGCCAGCAGCTTAGCGATGGGCAGAAGTAATTCACCCCTCCACTTT. The chain employs TRBV7-2 and TRBJ1-6, with D uncertain. The V and J ends lost 0 bases and 6 bases respectively, with 12 bases between them. CDR1 SGHTA and CDR2 FQGNSA come from the germline V gene. This CDR3 spans 16 amino acids.

This chain uses TRBV7-2 with TRBJ2-7; D call uncertain. Germline CDR1 is SGHTA and CDR2 is FQGNSA. The CDR3 is 14 amino acids. Trimming left V 3 bases short and J 0 bases short, with 9 bases between. The CDR3 DNA is TGTGCCAGCAGCTTCGGTCAGAGCTCCTACGAGCAGTACTTC. It is translated as CASSFGQSSYEQYF.

The rearrangement uses TRBV28 and TRBJ1-2; possible D gene TRBD1, 5 bases. V lost 6 bases and J 3 bases, leaving 11 bases between the germline ends. Germline-derived CDR1 and CDR2 are MDHEN and SYDVKM. This CDR3 has 13 amino acids. CDR3: CASSSDSHYGYTF. The CDR3, as DNA: TGTGCCAGCAGCTCCGACAGCCACTATGGCTACACCTTC.